This T cell receptor beta chain was captured in a study of blood T cell repertoires in COVID-19. Study summary: Spain, Italy and the United States supplied samples that represented acute and convalescent COVID-19. The analysed material was cDNA or gDNA that came from T cells, B-cell-depleted T cells, or PBMCs.

Trimming removed 5 bases from V and 6 bases from J; junction bases left unmatched: 3. The CDR3 covers 13 residues. Germline V lookup: CDR1 SGHTA, CDR2 FQGNSA. This clone was counted only a few times. Authors' data handling: Estimation of nucleated cell counts was performed using reference gene primer amplification. The assay was immunoSEQ multiplex PCR, and TCRdb's table has in-frame clones only and misses some. That table gives V, J and clone size, and the DNA gave D and trimming. Found here are around 100,000 clones, more than 85% of them singletons; the top ten hold approximately 7%. This TCR came from a man aged 30 to 45 in a cohort sampled during active COVID-19. This sequence joins TRBV7-2 and TRBJ1-1, with 10 nucleotides matching TRBD1. The specimen sequenced was peripheral blood. CDR3: CASSRGQGAEAFF. CDR3 DNA sequence: TGTGCCAGCAGCCGTGGACAGGGGGCTGAAGCTTTCTTT.